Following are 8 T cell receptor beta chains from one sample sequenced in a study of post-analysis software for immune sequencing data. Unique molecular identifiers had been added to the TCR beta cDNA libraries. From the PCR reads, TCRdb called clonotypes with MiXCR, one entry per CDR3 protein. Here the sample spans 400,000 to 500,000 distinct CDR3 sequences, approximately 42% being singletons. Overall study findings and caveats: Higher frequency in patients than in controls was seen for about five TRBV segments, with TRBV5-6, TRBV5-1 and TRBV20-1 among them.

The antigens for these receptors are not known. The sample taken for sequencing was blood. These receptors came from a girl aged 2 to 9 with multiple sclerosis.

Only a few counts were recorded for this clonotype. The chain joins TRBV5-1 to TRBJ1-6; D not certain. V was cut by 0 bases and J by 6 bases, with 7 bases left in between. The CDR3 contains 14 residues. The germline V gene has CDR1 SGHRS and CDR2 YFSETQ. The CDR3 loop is CASSLDSANSPLHF. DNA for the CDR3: TGCGCCAGCAGCTTGGATTCAGCTAATTCACCCCTCCACTTT.

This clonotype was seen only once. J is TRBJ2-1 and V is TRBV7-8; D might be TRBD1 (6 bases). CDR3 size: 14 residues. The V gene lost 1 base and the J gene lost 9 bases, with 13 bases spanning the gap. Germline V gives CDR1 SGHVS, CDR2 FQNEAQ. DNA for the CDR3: TGTGCCAGCAGCTTAGGGCAGGGGCCTGGTGAGCAGTTCTTC. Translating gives CASSLGQGPGEQFF.

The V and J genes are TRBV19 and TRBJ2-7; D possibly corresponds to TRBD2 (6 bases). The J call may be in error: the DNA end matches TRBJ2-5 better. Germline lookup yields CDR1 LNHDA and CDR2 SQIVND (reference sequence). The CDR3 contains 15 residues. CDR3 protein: CASSPMAGLRRTQYF. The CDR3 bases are TGTGCCAGTAGTCCCATGGCGGGGTTAAGACGGACCCAGTACTTC.

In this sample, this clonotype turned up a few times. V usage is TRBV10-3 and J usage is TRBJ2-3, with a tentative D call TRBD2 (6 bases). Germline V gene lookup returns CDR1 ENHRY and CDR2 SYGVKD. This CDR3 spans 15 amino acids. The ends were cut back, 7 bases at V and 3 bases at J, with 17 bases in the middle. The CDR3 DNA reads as TGTGCCATCACCGGGACGGGACTTGGGACAGATACGCAGTATTTT. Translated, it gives CAITGTGLGTDTQYF.

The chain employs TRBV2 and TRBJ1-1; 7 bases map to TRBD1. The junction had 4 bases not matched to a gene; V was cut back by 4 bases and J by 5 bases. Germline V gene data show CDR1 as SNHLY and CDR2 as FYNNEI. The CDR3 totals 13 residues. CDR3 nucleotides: TGTGCCAGCAGTGTCCAGGGGGGGACTGAAGCTTTCTTT. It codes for CASSVQGGTEAFF.

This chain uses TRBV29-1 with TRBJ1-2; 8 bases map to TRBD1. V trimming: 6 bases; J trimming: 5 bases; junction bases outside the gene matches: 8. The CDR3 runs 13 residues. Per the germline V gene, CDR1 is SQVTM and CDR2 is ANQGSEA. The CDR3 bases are TGCAGCGTCGCCCCAGGGGGCCAATATGGCTACACCTTC. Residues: CSVAPGGQYGYTF.

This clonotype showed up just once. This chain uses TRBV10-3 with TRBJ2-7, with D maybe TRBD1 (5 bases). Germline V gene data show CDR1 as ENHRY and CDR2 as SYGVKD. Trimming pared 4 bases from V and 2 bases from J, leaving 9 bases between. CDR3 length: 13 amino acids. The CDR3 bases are TGTGCCATCAGTGGAGACAGCCCCTACGAGCAGTACTTC. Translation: CAISGDSPYEQYF.

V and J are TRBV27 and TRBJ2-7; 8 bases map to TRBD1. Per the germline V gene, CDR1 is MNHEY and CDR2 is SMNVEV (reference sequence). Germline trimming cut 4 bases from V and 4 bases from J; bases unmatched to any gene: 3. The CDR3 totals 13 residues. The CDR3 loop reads CASSYGTGYEQYF. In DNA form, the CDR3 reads TGTGCCAGCAGTTACGGGACAGGTTACGAGCAGTACTTC.